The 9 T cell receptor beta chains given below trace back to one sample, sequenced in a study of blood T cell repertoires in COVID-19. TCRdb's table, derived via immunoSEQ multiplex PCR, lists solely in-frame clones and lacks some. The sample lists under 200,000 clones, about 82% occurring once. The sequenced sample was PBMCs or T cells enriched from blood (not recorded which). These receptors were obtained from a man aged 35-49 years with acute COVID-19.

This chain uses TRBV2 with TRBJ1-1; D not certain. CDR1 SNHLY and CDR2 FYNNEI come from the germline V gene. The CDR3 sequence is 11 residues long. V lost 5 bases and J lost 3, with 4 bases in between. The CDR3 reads CASSLDTEAFF. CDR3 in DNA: TGTGCCAGCAGTTTAGACACTGAAGCTTTCTTT.

CDR3 residues: CASSRLAGEGGNIQYF. The DNA for the CDR3 is TGCGCCAGCAGCCGACTAGCGGGAGAGGGTGGAAACATTCAGTACTTC. This rearrangement joins TRBV4-1 to TRBJ2-4; 12 positions match TRBD2. CDR3 size: 16 residues. Germline CDR1 and CDR2: MGHRA and YSYEKL. The ends lost 4 bases at V and 6 bases at J; junction bases unmatched: 7.

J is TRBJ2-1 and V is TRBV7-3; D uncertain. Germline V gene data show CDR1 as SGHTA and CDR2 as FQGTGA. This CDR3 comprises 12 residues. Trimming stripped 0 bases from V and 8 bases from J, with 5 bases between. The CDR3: CASSLTGHEQFF. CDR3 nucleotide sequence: TGTGCCAGCAGCTTAACTGGCCATGAGCAGTTCTTC.

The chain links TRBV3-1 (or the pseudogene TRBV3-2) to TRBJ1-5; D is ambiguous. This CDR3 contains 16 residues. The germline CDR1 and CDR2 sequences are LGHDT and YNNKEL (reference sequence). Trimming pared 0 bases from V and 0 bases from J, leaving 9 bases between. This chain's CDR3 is CASSQDTGYSNQPQHF. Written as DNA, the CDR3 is TGTGCCAGCAGCCAAGATACCGGGTATAGCAATCAGCCCCAGCATTTT.

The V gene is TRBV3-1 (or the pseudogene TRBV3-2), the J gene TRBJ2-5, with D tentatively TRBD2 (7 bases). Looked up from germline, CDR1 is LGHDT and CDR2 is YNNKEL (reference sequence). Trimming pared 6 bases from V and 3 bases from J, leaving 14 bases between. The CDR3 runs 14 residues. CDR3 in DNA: TGTGCCAGCAGTTGGACTAGGGACAAAGAGACCCAGTACTTC. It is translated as CASSWTRDKETQYF.

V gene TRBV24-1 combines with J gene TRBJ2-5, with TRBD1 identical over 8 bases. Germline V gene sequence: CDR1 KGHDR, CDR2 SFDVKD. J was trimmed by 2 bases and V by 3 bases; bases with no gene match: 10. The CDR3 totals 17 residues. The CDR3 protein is CATSDRGGYRGQETQYF. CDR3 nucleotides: TGTGCCACCAGTGATCGAGGTGGTTACAGGGGGCAAGAGACCCAGTACTTC.

The CDR3 sequence is CASSLSGTGREQYF. The CDR3, as DNA: TGCGCCAGCAGTTTATCCGGGACAGGGAGAGAGCAGTACTTC. The chain recombines TRBV10-2 with TRBJ2-7; 9 nucleotides line up with TRBD1. This CDR3 spans 14 amino acids. Per germline, CDR1 WSHSY and CDR2 SAAADI. V trimming: 5 bases; J trimming: 7 bases; junction bases outside the gene matches: 9.

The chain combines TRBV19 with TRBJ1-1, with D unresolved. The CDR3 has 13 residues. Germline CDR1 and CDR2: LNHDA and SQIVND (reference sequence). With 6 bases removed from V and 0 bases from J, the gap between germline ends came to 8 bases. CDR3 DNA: TGTGCCAGTAGGAAACAAATGAACACTGAAGCTTTCTTT. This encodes CASRKQMNTEAFF.

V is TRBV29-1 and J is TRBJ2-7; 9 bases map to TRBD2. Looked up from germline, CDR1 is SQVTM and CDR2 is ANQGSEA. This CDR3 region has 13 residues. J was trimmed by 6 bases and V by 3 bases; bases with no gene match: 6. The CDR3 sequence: CSVELAGVREQYF. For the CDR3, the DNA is TGCAGCGTTGAGTTAGCGGGAGTTCGCGAGCAGTACTTC.